One sample yielded the 13 T cell receptor beta chains listed below, sequenced in a study of beta chain features in type 1 diabetes. Isolated RNA was reverse transcribed in full, so expressed TCRB transcripts were sequenced. TCRdb's copy holds only in-frame clones and misses some; the assay was immunoSEQ multiplex PCR. Among roughly 25,000 clones listed, more than 60% were seen once. Specimen: Tregs from blood. Receptors originate from a woman aged 40 to 50 in good health.

The chain combines TRBV5-1 with TRBJ2-3; D not resolved. V lost 4 bases and J lost 2, with 14 bases in between. The CDR3 is made up of 15 amino acids. The germline CDR1 and CDR2 sequences are SGHRS and YFSETQ. CDR3: CASSRSRVLTDTQYF. The DNA for the CDR3 is TGCGCCAGCAGCCGCAGCCGGGTCCTCACAGATACGCAGTATTTT.

This clone was observed a few times. The rearrangement links TRBV10-3 to TRBJ1-1, with 9 bases aligning to TRBD1. Germline CDR1 is ENHRY and CDR2 is SYGVKD. This CDR3 is 16 amino acids long. After removal of 6 bases from V and 0 bases from J, the junction contained 8 bases not matched to a gene. This CDR3 reads CAIRAGTGNMNTEAFF. CDR3 sequence (DNA): TGTGCCATCAGGGCCGGGACAGGGAATATGAACACTGAAGCTTTCTTT.

This clone was seen a handful of times. V is TRBV5-1 and J is TRBJ2-1, with a weak D call TRBD2 (5 bases). The germline V gene has CDR1 SGHRS and CDR2 YFSETQ. The ends were cut back, 7 bases at V and 5 bases at J, with 13 bases in the middle. The CDR3 totals 13 residues. The chain's CDR3 is CASRGLGDNEQFF. The DNA of the CDR3 is TGCGCCAGCCGGGGTCTCGGAGACAATGAGCAGTTCTTC.

The rearrangement links TRBV19 to TRBJ2-7; 7 bases are shared with TRBD1. V shed 3 bases and J 4 bases; nucleotides not matched to a gene: 18. The CDR3 totals 18 residues. The germline gives CDR1 LNHDA, CDR2 SQIVND (reference sequence). The CDR3 nucleotides read TGTGCCAGTAGTATTTCCCCGCCTCAGAGGGGGCGCATATACGAGCAGTACTTC. As protein: CASSISPPQRGRIYEQYF.

Worth noting for this clone: An end of the junction does not agree with germline; a read error may underlie this. This chain links TRBV5-1 with TRBJ2-7, with D perhaps matching TRBD2 (5 bases). The germline V gene has CDR1 SGHRS and CDR2 YFSETQ. The CDR3 covers 13 residues. As DNA, the CDR3 is TGCACCAGCAGCTTGGACGAGGGAAGCGAGCAGTACTTC. Its protein is CTSSLDEGSEQYF.

This clone is medium-sized by share. V and J are TRBV19 and TRBJ2-7, with D possibly matching TRBD1 (6 bases). The CDR3 loop spans 14 amino acids. V was shortened by 3 bases and J by 3 bases, with 12 bases between the two germline ends. The germline V gene has CDR1 LNHDA and CDR2 SQIVND (reference sequence). This chain's CDR3 is CASSIYSRGYEQYF. As DNA, the CDR3 is TGTGCCAGTAGTATTTACAGCAGGGGCTACGAGCAGTACTTC.

This sequence joins TRBV7-9 and TRBJ2-7; D gene unclear. The CDR3 covers 15 residues. Per the germline V gene, CDR1 is SEHNR and CDR2 is FQNEAQ (reference sequence). V was shortened by 0 bases and J by 1 base, with 10 bases between the two germline ends. CDR3 amino acids: CASSLAGSRSYEQYF. The CDR3 DNA is TGTGCCAGCAGCTTAGCGGGCTCCCGTTCCTACGAGCAGTACTTC.

The V call is TRBV10-3, the J call TRBJ2-7; the D gene is possibly TRBD1 (6 bases). This CDR3 has 14 residues. V lost 3 bases and J 2 bases, leaving 11 bases between the germline ends. Per the germline V gene, CDR1 is ENHRY and CDR2 is SYGVKD. The CDR3 reads CAISDQGNPYEQYF. In DNA form, the CDR3 reads TGTGCCATCAGTGATCAGGGGAACCCCTACGAGCAGTACTTC.

The chain uses TRBV6-1 and TRBJ1-2; TRBD1 might be the D (6 bases). The germline gives CDR1 MNHNS, CDR2 SASEGT. Trimming removed 6 bases from V and 8 bases from J, with 13 bases in between. The CDR3 is made up of 12 amino acids. The DNA of the CDR3 is TGTGCCAGCAGGGCAGGGGTGTACGGCTACACCTTC. This encodes CASRAGVYGYTF.

This clone has only one observation. The J gene is TRBJ2-7, the V gene TRBV7-2; possible D gene TRBD1, 6 bases. The CDR3 sequence is 13 residues long. The V end was cut by 1 base, the J end by 6 bases, with 10 bases between. Looked up from germline, CDR1 is SGHTA and CDR2 is FQGNSA. The CDR3 nucleotides are TGTGCCAGCAGCTTAGTCGGCAGGGGCGAGCAGTACTTC. It codes for CASSLVGRGEQYF.

The J gene is TRBJ2-2, the V gene TRBV12-5, with 8 bases identical to TRBD2. Germline lookup yields CDR1 LGHNT and CDR2 FRNRAP. CDR3 length: 17 amino acids. J was trimmed by 4 bases and V by 1 base; bases with no gene match: 8. The CDR3 region is CASGLAPGLVPTGELFF. The CDR3 DNA reads as TGTGCTAGTGGTTTGGCGCCGGGACTAGTCCCCACCGGGGAGCTGTTTTTT.

This clone has just a few counts. The gene calls are TRBV19 and TRBJ1-2; D may be TRBD1 (5 bases). CDR3 length equals 12 residues. With 3 bases removed from V and 5 bases from J, the gap between germline ends came to 7 bases. Germline values: CDR1 LNHDA, CDR2 SQIVND (reference sequence). CDR3 in DNA: TGTGCCAGTAGTATCCCAGGGTATGGCTACACCTTC. Translating it yields CASSIPGYGYTF.

This chain connects TRBV2 to TRBJ1-6; D may be TRBD1 (5 bases). There are 13 residues in the CDR3. Trimming removed 10 bases at V and 9 bases at J, with 16 bases between. CDR1 and CDR2 (germline): SNHLY, FYNNEI. CDR3 nucleotide sequence: TGTGCCACCAGGGTAGGGGCCGGTTCACCCCTCCACTTT. Protein: CATRVGAGSPLHF.